The clone carrying this TCR beta chain was recorded a few times. Trimming at V came to 4 bases and at J to 7 bases, leaving 9 bases not matched to a gene. This CDR3 spans 14 amino acids. The data are from a study of naive and memory T cell subsets. Four PCR rounds used nested alpha and beta constant region primers plus the SP2 primer. In TCRdb, the 5' RACE reads were re-called with MiXCR into one record per CDR3 protein. Of 48,000 or so distinct CDR3 sequences listed, around 5% are singletons. The library had UMIs added by 3' ligation of an oligonucleotide to TCR cDNA. The clonotype comes from a female donor in good health. The rearrangement joins TRBV12-3 or TRBV12-4 to TRBJ1-2; TRBD1 matches at 7 bases. The CDR3 DNA reads TGTGCCAGCAGTTCCCAGGGGGTGAGCTGTGGCTACACCTTC. Encoded protein: CASSSQGVSCGYTF.